A single sample is the source of the 26 T cell receptor beta chains below, sequenced in a study of control samples from healthy donors and cancer patients. Generated by immunoSEQ multiplex PCR, the TCRdb table keeps only in-frame clones and is missing some. Here the sample spans 100,000 to 150,000 clones, roughly 90% being singletons. The specimen sequenced was blood. These receptors originate from a man aged 18 to 29 in good health.

This chain uses TRBV7-9 with TRBJ2-1, with 8 nucleotides matching TRBD2. Germline trimming cut 1 base from V and 4 bases from J; bases unmatched to any gene: 6. The CDR3 totals 16 residues. The germline CDR1 and CDR2 sequences are SEHNR and FQNEAQ (reference sequence). The CDR3 protein is CASSLGAGAKYNEQFF. CDR3 nucleotides: TGTGCCAGCAGCTTAGGAGCGGGGGCCAAATACAATGAGCAGTTCTTC.

The rearrangement links TRBV15 to TRBJ1-5; the D gene is possibly TRBD1 (6 bases). Germline CDR1 is LNHNV and CDR2 is YYDKDF (reference sequence). Trimming left V 6 bases short and J 4 bases short, with 16 bases between. The CDR3 runs 15 residues. The CDR3 loop is CATRPGRQENQPQHF. The CDR3 DNA reads TGTGCCACCAGGCCAGGAAGACAGGAAAATCAGCCCCAGCATTTT.

The CDR3 DNA reads as TGTGCCAGCAGCGCACCGTTCACAGGGTTAGACAATCAGCCCCAGCATTTT. Translated, it gives CASSAPFTGLDNQPQHF. This chain uses TRBV5-5 with TRBJ1-5; D perhaps matches TRBD1 (6 bases). CDR3 length: 17 amino acids. V was cut by 4 bases and J by 3 bases, with 20 bases left in between. Germline V gene data show CDR1 as SGHKS and CDR2 as YYEKEE (reference sequence).

V gene TRBV18 combines with J gene TRBJ1-5, with D possibly TRBD1 on 5 matching bases. The CDR3 has 13 amino acids. Trimming removed 2 bases from V and 7 bases from J, with 9 bases in between. In germline, CDR1 is KGHSH, CDR2 LQKENI. The chain's CDR3 is CASSPGGDQPQHF. In nucleotides, the CDR3 is TGTGCCAGCTCACCAGGGGGGGACCAGCCCCAGCATTTT. The complete variable domain, with remaining parts taken from reference TRBV18 and TRBJ1-5, reads NAGVMQNPRHLVRRRGQEARLRCSPMKGHSHVYWYRQLPEEGLKFMVYLQKENIIDESGMPKERFSAEFPKEGPSILRIQQVVRGDSAAYFCASSPGGDQPQHFGDGTRLSIL.

The chain has TRBV15 and TRBJ1-1; the D is unclear. The V gene's germline CDR1 is LNHNV and CDR2 YYDKDF (reference sequence). The germline V and J ends were trimmed by 6 bases and 0 bases, with 11 bases remaining between them. The CDR3 is 14 amino acids. CDR3 nucleotides: TGTGCCACCAGTGTCACTGTGATGAACACTGAAGCTTTCTTT. This codes for CATSVTVMNTEAFF.

The chain links TRBV6-5 to TRBJ1-2, with a possible D match to TRBD1 (6 bases). CDR3 length equals 15 residues. Germline CDR1 and CDR2: MNHEY and SVGAGI. The V end lost 6 bases, the J end lost 6 bases, and 20 bases lay between the germline ends. CDR3 in DNA: TGTGCCAGCAGCGCGAATACAGGGTCTCTTAATGGCTACACCTTC. It translates to CASSANTGSLNGYTF.

Comment on this clone: The sample carries other DNA sequences with the same CDR3. V gene TRBV11-3 combines with J gene TRBJ2-2; TRBD1 is a possible D gene (5 bases). Between the trimmed V and J ends, which lost 3 bases and 7 bases, there was a span of 12 bases. Germline lookup yields CDR1 SGHNT and CDR2 YENEEA. CDR3 length: 14 residues. CDR3 in amino acids: CASSLAGQSGELFF. The CDR3 region has the DNA TGTGCCAGCAGCTTGGCAGGGCAGAGCGGGGAGCTGTTTTTT.

This chain links TRBV6-5 with TRBJ2-2; D unresolved. Trimming stripped 4 bases from V and 3 bases from J, with 6 bases between. Per germline, CDR1 MNHEY and CDR2 SVGAGI. The CDR3 is made up of 13 amino acids. CDR3: CASSWIYTGELFF. DNA of the CDR3: TGTGCCAGCAGTTGGATTTACACCGGGGAGCTGTTTTTT.

The chain combines TRBV12-5 with TRBJ1-1; D possibly corresponds to TRBD1 (5 bases). This CDR3 is built from 12 residues. Trimming cost V 6 bases and J 5 bases, with 10 bases left between them. Germline CDR1 LGHNT, CDR2 FRNRAP. The CDR3 protein is CASGEGVTEAFF. In DNA, the CDR3 is TGTGCTAGTGGGGAAGGGGTTACTGAAGCTTTCTTT.

The chain has TRBV30 and TRBJ1-4; tentatively, D is TRBD1 (6 bases). This CDR3 is built from 14 residues. V lost 0 bases and J 7 bases, leaving 12 bases between the germline ends. From germline, CDR1 is GTSNPN and CDR2 SVGIG (reference sequence). CDR3 DNA sequence: TGTGCCTGGAGTGTACGCTCGACAGGTGAAAAACTGTTTTTT. It translates to CAWSVRSTGEKLFF.

This chain uses TRBV10-3 with TRBJ2-5; D may be TRBD2 (6 bases). Germline V lookup: CDR1 ENHRY, CDR2 SYGVKD. The CDR3 is 15 residues long. Between the trimmed V and J ends, which lost 2 bases and 5 bases, there was a span of 15 bases. CDR3 residues: CAISENSAREETQYF. CDR3 nucleotides: TGTGCCATCAGTGAGAATTCAGCCCGGGAGGAGACCCAGTACTTC.

This chain joins TRBV11-2 and TRBJ2-2, with D tentatively TRBD1 (6 bases). The CDR3 covers 16 residues. V was clipped by 3 bases and J by 0 bases, with 11 bases between them. Looked up from germline, CDR1 is SGHAT and CDR2 is FQNNGV. CDR3 in amino acids: CASSFRDRTNTGELFF. For the CDR3, the DNA is TGTGCCAGCAGCTTTCGAGACAGGACGAACACCGGGGAGCTGTTTTTT.

V is TRBV25-1 and J is TRBJ2-1, with D maybe TRBD2 (5 bases). Germline V CDR1 and CDR2: MGHDK, SYGVNS. This CDR3 has 14 amino acids. V was trimmed by 4 bases and J by 4 bases, leaving 11 bases between them. The CDR3 DNA sequence: TGTGCCAGCAGTGCCCGGGGAACATACAATGAGCAGTTCTTC. Its protein product is CASSARGTYNEQFF. The full variable domain, with the rest looked up from reference TRBV25-1 and TRBJ2-1, is EADIYQTPRYLVIGTGKKITLECSQTMGHDKMYWYQQDPGMELHLIHYSYGVNSTEKGDLSSESTVSRIRTEHFPLTLESARPSHTSQYLCASSARGTYNEQFFGPGTRLTVL.

The CDR3 region has the DNA TGCAGCGTTGAAGGGACAGGGGAGGAAAAACTGTTTTTT. Protein: CSVEGTGEEKLFF. This chain joins TRBV29-1 and TRBJ1-4; 9 nucleotides agree with TRBD1. This CDR3 spans 13 amino acids. The J segment lost 8 bases and the V segment lost 1 base, leaving 2 bases of the junction unmatched. Germline assignment: CDR1 SQVTM and CDR2 ANQGSEA.

The chain recombines TRBV30 with TRBJ1-2; no reliable D call. Deletions cut 3 bases from V and 4 bases from J, with 12 bases between. This CDR3 contains 13 residues. The V gene's germline CDR1 is GTSNPN and CDR2 SVGIG (reference sequence). The CDR3: CAWRDGSIYGYTF. As DNA, the CDR3 is TGTGCCTGGAGAGATGGCAGTATCTATGGCTACACCTTC.

This sequence joins TRBV27 and TRBJ1-2; D ambiguous. Per germline, CDR1 MNHEY and CDR2 SMNVEV (reference sequence). The germline V and J ends were trimmed by 2 bases and 4 bases, with 11 bases remaining between them. The CDR3 totals 14 residues. The CDR3 region is CASSLGRYRYGYTF. The CDR3 nucleotides are TGTGCCAGCAGTTTAGGCAGGTACCGCTATGGCTACACCTTC.

The CDR3 coding sequence is TGTGCCAGCAGGCGGGACGGTTCTTTCTACGAGCAGTACTTC. Its translation: CASRRDGSFYEQYF. V and J are TRBV2 and TRBJ2-7; the D gene is possibly TRBD2 (6 bases). The V end was cut by 6 bases, the J end by 3 bases, with 15 bases between. The CDR3 runs 14 residues. Germline assignment: CDR1 SNHLY and CDR2 FYNNEI.

This chain joins TRBV19 and TRBJ1-2, with TRBD1 identical over 10 bases. The CDR3 length is 14 residues. CDR1 and CDR2 from the germline V gene are LNHDA and SQIVND (reference sequence). The V segment lost 8 bases and the J segment 4 bases; nucleotides outside the gene matches: 7. The CDR3, as DNA: TGTGCCAGTTCCTTGGGACAGGGGAGCTATGGCTACACCTTC. Its protein product is CASSLGQGSYGYTF. The whole variable domain, filled in from reference TRBV19 and TRBJ1-2, reads DGGITQSPKYLFRKEGQNVTLSCEQNLNHDAMYWYRQDPGQGLRLIYYSQIVNDFQKGDIAEGYSVSREKKESFPLTVTSAQKNPTAFYLCASSLGQGSYGYTFGSGTRLTVV.

The chain recombines TRBV18 with TRBJ1-1; D perhaps matches TRBD1 (5 bases). This CDR3 comprises 14 residues. V lost 3 bases and J lost 4, with 12 bases in between. Per germline, CDR1 KGHSH and CDR2 LQKENI. This chain's CDR3 is CASSPPRGTTEAFF. The CDR3 bases are TGTGCCAGCTCACCTCCTCGGGGGACCACTGAAGCTTTCTTT.

The chain links TRBV30 to TRBJ2-7, with 9 bases fitting TRBD1. This CDR3 is 14 amino acids long. Unmatched junction bases numbered 8, after V lost 5 bases and J lost 3 bases. CDR1 is GTSNPN and CDR2 is SVGIG in the germline V gene (reference sequence). This CDR3 reads CAWGRQGEVYEQYF. The CDR3 DNA is TGTGCCTGGGGCAGACAGGGGGAAGTCTACGAGCAGTACTTC.

This chain connects TRBV20-1 to TRBJ2-5, with D possibly TRBD2 on 6 matching bases. V lost 3 bases and J lost 2, with 25 bases in between. The CDR3 consists of 18 residues. From germline, CDR1 is DFQATT and CDR2 SNEGSKA (reference sequence). The CDR3: CSASSLMFRGGRQETQYF. In nucleotides, the CDR3 is TGCAGTGCTAGTTCGTTGATGTTCCGGGGAGGTCGGCAAGAGACCCAGTACTTC.

The CDR3: CASSYPGPTEQYF. In DNA form, the CDR3 reads TGTGCCAGCAGCTACCCGGGACCGACCGAGCAGTACTTC. This rearrangement joins TRBV5-5 to TRBJ2-7; D tentatively fits TRBD1 or TRBD2 (5 bases each). The CDR3 totals 13 residues. Per germline, CDR1 SGHKS and CDR2 YYEKEE (reference sequence). Trimming pared 3 bases from V and 6 bases from J, leaving 13 bases between.

The CDR3 nucleotides read TGTGCCAGCAGCCGTGATAGTTACGAGCAGTACTTC. It translates to CASSRDSYEQYF. This chain links TRBV5-4 with TRBJ2-7, with D uncertain. The V gene's germline CDR1 is SGHNT and CDR2 YYREEE (reference sequence). This CDR3 spans 12 amino acids. V was pared by 4 bases and J by 4 bases, with 9 bases between.

The chain has TRBV11-1 and TRBJ2-5, with TRBD1 as a possible D gene (6 bases). V lost 2 bases to trimming and J lost 2 bases, with 9 bases between them. This CDR3 comprises 14 residues. Germline assignment: CDR1 SGHAT and CDR2 FQDESV (reference sequence). CDR3 coding DNA: TGTGCCAGCAGCTTAACAGGGATGCAAGAGACCCAGTACTTC. Its translation: CASSLTGMQETQYF.

The chain employs TRBV3-1 (or the pseudogene TRBV3-2) and TRBJ2-1; perhaps D is TRBD1 or TRBD2 (5 bases each). With 4 bases removed from V and 4 bases from J, the gap between germline ends came to 17 bases. The CDR3 totals 16 residues. Germline CDR1 and CDR2: LGHDT and YNNKEL (reference sequence). The CDR3 region has the DNA TGTGCCAGCAGCCCTCGGGGACCACAAGCTTACAATGAGCAGTTCTTC. Encoded protein: CASSPRGPQAYNEQFF.

The genes are TRBV5-1 and TRBJ1-1; D gene unclear. Germline values: CDR1 SGHRS, CDR2 YFSETQ. The CDR3 runs to 14 residues. Trimming left V 0 bases short and J 2 bases short, with 8 bases between. CDR3 residues: CASSLDPVNTEAFF. The CDR3, as DNA: TGCGCCAGCAGCTTGGACCCAGTTAACACTGAAGCTTTCTTT.